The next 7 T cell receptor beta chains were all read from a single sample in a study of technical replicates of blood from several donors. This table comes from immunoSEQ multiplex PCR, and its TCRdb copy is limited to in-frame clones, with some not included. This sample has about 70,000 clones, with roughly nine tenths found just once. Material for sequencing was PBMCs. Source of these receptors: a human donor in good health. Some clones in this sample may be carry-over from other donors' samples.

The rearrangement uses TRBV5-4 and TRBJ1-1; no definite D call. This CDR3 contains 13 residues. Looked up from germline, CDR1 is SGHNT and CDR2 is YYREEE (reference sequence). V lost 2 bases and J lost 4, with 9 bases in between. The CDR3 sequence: CASSLWGGTEAFF. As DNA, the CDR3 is TGTGCCAGCAGCTTATGGGGAGGCACTGAAGCTTTCTTT.

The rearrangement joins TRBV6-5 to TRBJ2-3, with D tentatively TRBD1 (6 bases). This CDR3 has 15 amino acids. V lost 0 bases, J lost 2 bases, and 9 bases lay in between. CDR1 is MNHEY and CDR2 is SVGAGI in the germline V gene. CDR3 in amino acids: CASSYSGTNTDTQYF. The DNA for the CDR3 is TGTGCCAGCAGTTACTCTGGGACAAACACAGATACGCAGTATTTT.

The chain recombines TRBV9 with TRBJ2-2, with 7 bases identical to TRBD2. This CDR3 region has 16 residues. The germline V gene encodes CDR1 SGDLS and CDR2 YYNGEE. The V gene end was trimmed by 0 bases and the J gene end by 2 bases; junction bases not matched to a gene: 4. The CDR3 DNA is TGTGCCAGCAGCGTAGCGGGGGGTGCTAACACCGGGGAGCTGTTTTTT. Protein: CASSVAGGANTGELFF.

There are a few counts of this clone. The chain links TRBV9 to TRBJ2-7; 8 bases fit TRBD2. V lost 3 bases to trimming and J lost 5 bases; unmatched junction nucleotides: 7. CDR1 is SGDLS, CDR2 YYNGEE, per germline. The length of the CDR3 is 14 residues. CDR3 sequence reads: CASSGLAGSDEQYF. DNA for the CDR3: TGTGCCAGCAGCGGATTAGCGGGGAGTGACGAGCAGTACTTC.

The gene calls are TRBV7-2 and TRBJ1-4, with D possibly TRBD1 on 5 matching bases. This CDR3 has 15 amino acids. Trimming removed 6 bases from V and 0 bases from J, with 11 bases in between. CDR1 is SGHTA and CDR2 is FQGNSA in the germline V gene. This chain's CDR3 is CASRRDRSTNEKLFF. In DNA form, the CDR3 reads TGTGCCAGCAGAAGAGACAGATCAACTAATGAAAAACTGTTTTTT.

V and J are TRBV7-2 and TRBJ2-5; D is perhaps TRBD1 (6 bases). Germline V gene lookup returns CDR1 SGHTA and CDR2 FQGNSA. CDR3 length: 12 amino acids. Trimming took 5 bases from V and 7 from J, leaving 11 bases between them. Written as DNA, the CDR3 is TGTGCCAGCAGCCGCACAGGGCGGACCCAGTACTTC. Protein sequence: CASSRTGRTQYF.

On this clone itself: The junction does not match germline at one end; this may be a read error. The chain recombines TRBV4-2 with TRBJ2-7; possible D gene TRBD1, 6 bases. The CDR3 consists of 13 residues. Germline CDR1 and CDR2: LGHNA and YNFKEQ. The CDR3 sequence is CASSKEQGSEQYF. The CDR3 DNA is TGTGCCAGCAGCAAAGAACAGGGATCCGAGCAGTACTTC.